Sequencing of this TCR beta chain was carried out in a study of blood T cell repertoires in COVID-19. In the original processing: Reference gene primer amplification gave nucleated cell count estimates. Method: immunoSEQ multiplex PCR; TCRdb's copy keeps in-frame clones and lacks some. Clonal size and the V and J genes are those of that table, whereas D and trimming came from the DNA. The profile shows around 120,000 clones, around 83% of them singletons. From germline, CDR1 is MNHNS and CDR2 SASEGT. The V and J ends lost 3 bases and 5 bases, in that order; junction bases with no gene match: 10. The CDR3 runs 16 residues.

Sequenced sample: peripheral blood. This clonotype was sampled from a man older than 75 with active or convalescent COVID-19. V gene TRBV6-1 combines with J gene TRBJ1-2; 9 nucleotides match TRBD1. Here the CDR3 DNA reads TGTGCCAGCAGTGAGGGGGCCGGGACAGGGTCTTATGGCTACACCTTC. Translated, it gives CASSEGAGTGSYGYTF.